Sequencing of this T cell receptor (beta chain) was carried out in a study of shared clonotypes between healthy human individuals. Whole-study results and caveats: A generally larger estimated richness was seen in naive subsets than in memory subsets.

Only Caucasian adults living in Nashville, Tennessee made up the donor group. In the original analysis: There were no quality scores in the junction-only immunoSEQ sequences, so filtering differed. The repertoire was sequenced with immunoSEQ multiplex PCR; TCRdb's copy has only in-frame clones and lacks some. V, J and clone size are taken as reported in that table, and D and trimming were inferred from the DNA itself. Of roughly 1,100,000 clones listed, roughly 75% are singletons. Of note for this clone: Its specificity is unknown.

This receptor was taken from a man between 18 and 35 years old in good health. Sequenced material: memory CD4+ T cells sorted from blood. Subset noted: CD45RA-negative fraction.

CDR3 coding DNA: TGTGCCAGCAGTTGGGGACAGGGGGTCGCAGATACGCAGTATTTT. Translation gives CASSWGQGVADTQYF. The V gene is TRBV2, the J gene TRBJ2-3, with TRBD1 identical over 11 bases. Germline CDR1 SNHLY, CDR2 FYNNEI. V shed 5 bases, J shed 4 bases, and the junction held 5 bases outside the gene matches. CDR3 length equals 15 residues.